Listed here are 13 T cell receptor beta chains from one sample, sequenced in a study of blood T cell repertoires in COVID-19 (dated by TCRdb to 2020 to 2021). The method behind the library was the immunoSEQ multiplex PCR assay. TCRdb limited this immuneACCESS table to in-frame rearrangements with V and J called. A share of clones is missing; checked studies link under half to unresolved V genes, and the rest is unexplained. The sample profile shows about 300,000 clones; around 84% of them were found once. Approximately 1.9% of the sample is in the top ten clones. Input material: PBMCs or T cells enriched from blood (not recorded which). Receptor source: a woman in her twenties or thirties who had been exposed to COVID-19.

The DNA for the CDR3 is TGTGCCTGGAGTCCAAGGGGACAGATCTACAATGAGCAGTTCTTC. This encodes CAWSPRGQIYNEQFF. This rearrangement joins TRBV30 to TRBJ2-1, with 7 bases aligning to TRBD1. The CDR3 runs to 15 residues. The germline V gene has CDR1 GTSNPN and CDR2 SVGIG (reference sequence). V lost 2 bases to trimming and J lost 3 bases; unmatched junction nucleotides: 7.

This chain uses TRBV30 with TRBJ2-5; 9 bases line up with TRBD2. The CDR3 is 15 amino acids. V lost 5 bases, J lost 4 bases, and 11 bases stayed unmatched. CDR1 is GTSNPN, CDR2 SVGIG, per germline (reference sequence). DNA for the CDR3: TGTGCCTGGGTCAGTACTAGCGGGCTCGTAGAGACCCAGTACTTC. The encoded protein is CAWVSTSGLVETQYF.

The gene calls are TRBV6-6 and TRBJ1-5; D is undetermined. Trimming removed 5 bases at V and 6 bases at J, with 11 bases between. The CDR3 runs 13 residues. The germline V gene has CDR1 MNHNY and CDR2 SVGAGI (reference sequence). The CDR3 DNA follows: TGTGCCAGCAGTCTTCGGGATAGTCAGCCCCAGCATTTT. This encodes CASSLRDSQPQHF.

J is TRBJ1-1 and V is TRBV3-1 (or the pseudogene TRBV3-2), with no clear D. Per germline, CDR1 LGHDT and CDR2 YNNKEL (reference sequence). This CDR3 has 12 residues. V lost 0 bases to trimming and J lost 6 bases, with 5 bases between them. The CDR3 bases are TGTGCCAGCAGCCAAGATCTTTCTGAAGCTTTCTTT. It encodes CASSQDLSEAFF.

The chain is built from TRBV27 and TRBJ2-1; TRBD1 aligns across 8 bases. The junction had 13 bases not matched to a gene; V was cut back by 2 bases and J by 7 bases. CDR1 and CDR2 (germline): MNHEY, SMNVEV (reference sequence). This CDR3 spans 17 amino acids. This CDR3 reads CASSLRGTGWGGNEQFF. The CDR3 region has the DNA TGTGCCAGCAGTTTAAGGGGGACAGGTTGGGGAGGTAATGAGCAGTTCTTC.

J is TRBJ1-2 and V is TRBV29-1; D perhaps matches TRBD1 (5 bases). CDR1 SQVTM and CDR2 ANQGSEA come from the germline V gene. V lost 4 bases and J 3 bases, leaving 15 bases between the germline ends. The CDR3 spans 14 residues. The CDR3 is CSVGGRGKDYGYTF. DNA for the CDR3: TGCAGCGTTGGAGGTAGGGGCAAGGACTATGGCTACACCTTC.

V usage is TRBV7-3 and J usage is TRBJ2-1, with 8 bases aligning to TRBD2. The CDR3 is 13 amino acids. Germline lookup yields CDR1 SGHTA and CDR2 FQGTGA. Trimming at V came to 1 base and at J to 13 bases, leaving 6 bases not matched to a gene. CDR3 amino acids: CASSLKAGGPQFF. The CDR3 nucleotides are TGTGCCAGCAGCTTAAAGGCGGGGGGCCCCCAGTTCTTC.

This clone showed up just once. V is TRBV30 and J is TRBJ1-1; maybe TRBD1 (5 bases). The germline V gene encodes CDR1 GTSNPN and CDR2 SVGIG (reference sequence). This CDR3 contains 13 residues. The V gene lost 0 bases and the J gene lost 1 base, with 6 bases spanning the gap. CDR3 coding DNA: TGTGCCTGGAGTGTACAGGCGAACACTGAAGCTTTCTTT. It is translated as CAWSVQANTEAFF.

The CDR3: CASSQEPAATQYF. The CDR3 DNA reads TGCGCCAGCAGCCAAGAACCGGCGGCAACTCAGTACTTC. J is TRBJ2-7 and V is TRBV4-3, with D uncertain. Trimming shortened V by 0 bases and J by 10 bases, and 13 bases separated the two germline ends. The CDR3 loop spans 13 amino acids. Germline V gene data show CDR1 as LGHNA and CDR2 as YSLEER.

This clone turned up a few times. This chain links TRBV7-9 with TRBJ2-7; TRBD2 matches at 10 bases. Germline trimming cut 7 bases from V and 2 bases from J; bases unmatched to any gene: 11. CDR1 and CDR2 from the germline V gene are SEHNR and FQNEAQ (reference sequence). CDR3 size: 16 residues. The CDR3, as DNA: TGTGCCAGCACCGGGAGCGGGAGGGTTGGCCCCTACGAGCAGTACTTC. Protein: CASTGSGRVGPYEQYF.

The CDR3 sequence: CASTGTSGMEQYF. The CDR3 coding sequence is TGTGCCAGCACCGGGACTAGCGGGATGGAGCAGTACTTC. The V call is TRBV28, the J call TRBJ2-7, with 13 bases lining up with TRBD2. This CDR3 spans 13 amino acids. V lost 7 bases, J lost 7 bases, and 4 bases stayed unmatched. Germline CDR1 and CDR2: MDHEN and SYDVKM.

In the case of this clone: The junction does not match germline at one end; this may be a read error. The gene calls are TRBV6-5 and TRBJ1-2; possibly TRBD1 for D (6 bases). CDR3 length: 12 amino acids. In germline, CDR1 is MNHEY, CDR2 SVGAGI. CDR3 protein: CASSYWRGTLEF. CDR3 bases: TGTGCCAGCAGTTACTGGAGAGGGACACTGGAATTC.

The V and J genes are TRBV30 and TRBJ1-3; no reliable D call. Germline V gene data show CDR1 as GTSNPN and CDR2 as SVGIG (reference sequence). Trimming shortened V by 5 bases and J by 3 bases, and 11 bases separated the two germline ends. CDR3 size: 13 residues. The CDR3 protein is CAWDSPGGNTIYF. CDR3 DNA sequence: TGTGCCTGGGATTCTCCGGGTGGAAACACCATATATTTT. Full variable domain (rest looked up from reference TRBV30 and TRBJ1-3): SQTIHQWPATLVQPVGSPLSLECTVEGTSNPNLYWYRQAAGRGLQLLFYSVGIGQISSEVPQNLSASRPQDRQFILSSKKLLLSDSGFYLCAWDSPGGNTIYFGEGSWLTVV.